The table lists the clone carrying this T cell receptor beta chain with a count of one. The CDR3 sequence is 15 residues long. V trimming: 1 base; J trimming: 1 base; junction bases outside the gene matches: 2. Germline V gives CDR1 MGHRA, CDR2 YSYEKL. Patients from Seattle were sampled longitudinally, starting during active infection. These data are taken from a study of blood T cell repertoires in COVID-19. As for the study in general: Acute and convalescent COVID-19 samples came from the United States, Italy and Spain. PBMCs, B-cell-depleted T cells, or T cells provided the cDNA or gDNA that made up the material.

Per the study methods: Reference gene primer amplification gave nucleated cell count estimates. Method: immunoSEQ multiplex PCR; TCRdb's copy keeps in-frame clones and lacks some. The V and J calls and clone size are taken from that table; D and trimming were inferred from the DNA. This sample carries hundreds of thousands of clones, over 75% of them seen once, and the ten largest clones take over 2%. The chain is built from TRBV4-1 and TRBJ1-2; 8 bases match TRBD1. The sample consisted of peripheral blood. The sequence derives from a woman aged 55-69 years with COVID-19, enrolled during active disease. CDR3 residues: CASSQGQGSNYGYTF. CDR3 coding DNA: TGCGCCAGCAGCCAAGGACAGGGGAGTAACTATGGCTACACCTTC.